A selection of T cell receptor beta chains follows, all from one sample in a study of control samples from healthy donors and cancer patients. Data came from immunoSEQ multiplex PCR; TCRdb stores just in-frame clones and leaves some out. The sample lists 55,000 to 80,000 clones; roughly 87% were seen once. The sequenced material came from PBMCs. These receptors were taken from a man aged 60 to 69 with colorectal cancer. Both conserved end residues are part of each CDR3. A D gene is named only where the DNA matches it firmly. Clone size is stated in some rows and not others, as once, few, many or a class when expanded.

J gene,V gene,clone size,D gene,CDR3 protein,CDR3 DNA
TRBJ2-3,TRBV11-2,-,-,CASSLSGGTQYF,TGTGCCAGCAGCTTGAGTGGGGGTACGCAGTATTTT
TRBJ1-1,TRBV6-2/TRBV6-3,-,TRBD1,CASSYRYTGGNTEAFF,TGTGCCAGCAGTTACCGCTACACAGGGGGCAACACTGAAGCTTTCTTT
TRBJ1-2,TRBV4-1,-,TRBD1,CASSQTTGEKYGYTF,TGCGCCAGCAGCCAGACAACAGGGGAGAAGTATGGCTACACCTTC
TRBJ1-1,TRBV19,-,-,CASSIFPGTTEAFF,TGTGCCAGTAGTATATTTCCCGGTACAACTGAAGCTTTCTTT
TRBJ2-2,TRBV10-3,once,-,CAIGNRDPNTGELFF,TGTGCTATAGGCAACAGGGATCCGAACACCGGGGAGCTGTTTTTT
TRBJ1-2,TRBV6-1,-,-,CASSDRLYTF,TGTGCCAGCAGTGATCGGTTATACACCTTC
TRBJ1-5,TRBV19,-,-,CASSTLTRGPQHF,TGTGCCAGTAGTACCTTGACCCGTGGGCCCCAGCATTTT
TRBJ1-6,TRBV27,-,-,CASSFFTQGNSPLHF,TGTGCCAGCAGTTTCTTTACTCAAGGGAATTCACCCCTCCACTTT
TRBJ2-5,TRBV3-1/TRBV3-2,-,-,CASRGLRRETQYF,TGTGCCAGCCGGGGACTCCGGAGGGAGACCCAGTACTTC
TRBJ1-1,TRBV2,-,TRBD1,CASSTTGGLGTEAFF,TGTGCCAGCAGCACTACAGGGGGTTTGGGCACTGAAGCTTTCTTT
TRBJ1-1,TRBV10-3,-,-,CATLATGSNTEAFF,TGTGCCACCTTAGCTACAGGGTCCAACACTGAAGCTTTCTTT
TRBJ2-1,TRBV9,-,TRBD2,CASSPSGGALGEQFF,TGTGCCAGCAGCCCCAGCGGGGGGGCCTTGGGTGAGCAGTTCTTC
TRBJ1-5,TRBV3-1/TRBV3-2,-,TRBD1,CASSQGDSPNQPQHF,TGTGCCAGCAGCCAAGGGGACAGCCCCAATCAGCCCCAGCATTTT
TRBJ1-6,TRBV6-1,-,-,CASSEAGRNSPLHF,TGTGCCAGCAGTGAAGCAGGACGCAATTCACCCCTCCACTTT
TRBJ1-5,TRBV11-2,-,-,CASSLVGAGAQHF,TGTGCCAGCAGCTTAGTAGGGGCAGGGGCCCAGCATTTT
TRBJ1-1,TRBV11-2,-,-,CASSPDLQMNTEAFF,TGTGCCAGCAGCCCAGACCTCCAGATGAACACTGAAGCTTTCTTT
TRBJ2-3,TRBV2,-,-,CASSAGGPLTDTQYF,TGTGCCAGCAGCGCGGGCGGCCCTCTCACAGATACGCAGTATTTT